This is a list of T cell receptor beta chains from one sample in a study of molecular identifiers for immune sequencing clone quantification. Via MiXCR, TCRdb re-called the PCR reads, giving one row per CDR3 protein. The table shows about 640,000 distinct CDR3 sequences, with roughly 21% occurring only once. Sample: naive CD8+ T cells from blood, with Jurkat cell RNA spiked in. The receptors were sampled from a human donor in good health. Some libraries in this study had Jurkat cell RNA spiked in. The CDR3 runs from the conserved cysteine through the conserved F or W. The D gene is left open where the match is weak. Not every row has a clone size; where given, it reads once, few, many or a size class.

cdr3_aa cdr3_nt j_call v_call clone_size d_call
CASSPRDRVSLSTDTQYF TGTGCCAGCAGTCCCCGGGACAGGGTTAGCCTAAGCACAGATACGCAGTATTTT TRBJ2-3 TRBV2 many TRBD1
CASSFGTTEAFF TGTGCCAGCAGCTTCGGGACTACGGAGGCTTTCTTT TRBJ1-1 TRBV5-6 many -
CASSQGAATNEKLFF TGTGCCAGTTCACAGGGGGCGGCGACTAATGAAAAACTGTTTTTT TRBJ1-4 TRBV19 many TRBD1
CASRLTGAYEQYF TGTGCCAGCAGGCTAACAGGGGCCTACGAGCAGTACTTC TRBJ2-7 TRBV28 - TRBD1
CASSPWTGTSEASF TGTGCCAGCAGTCCGTGGACAGGGACTAGTGAAGCTTCCTTT TRBJ1-1 TRBV27 once TRBD1
CASSIATGGDYGYTF TGTGCCAGTAGTATCGCGACAGGGGGCGACTATGGCTACACCTTC TRBJ1-2 TRBV19 - TRBD1
CSTDAQYF TGCAGCACAGATGCGCAGTATTTT TRBJ2-3 TRBV30 - -
CASSLSSGVDIQYF TGTGCCAGCAGCTTATCCTCGGGGGTAGACATTCAGTACTTC TRBJ2-4 TRBV5-6 many -
CASSPSSDSSYFGANVLTF TGTGCCAGCAGCCCGTCTTCCGACTCTTCGTACTTTGGGGCCAACGTCCTGACTTTC TRBJ2-6 TRBV7-9 many -
CASSQVYPGEAFF TGTGCCAGCAGCCAAGTTTATCCAGGGGAAGCTTTCTTT TRBJ1-1 TRBV14 - -
CASSYSSAGGGAEQFF TGTGCCAGCAGTTACTCGTCTGCGGGAGGAGGCGCTGAGCAGTTCTTC TRBJ2-1 TRBV6-5 many TRBD2
CASSQEATGLQETQYF TGCGCCAGCAGCCAAGAAGCGACAGGGCTCCAAGAGACCCAGTACTTC TRBJ2-5 TRBV4-3 many TRBD1
CASSQESGPGYNEQFF TGTGCCAGCAGCCAAGAAAGCGGCCCTGGATACAATGAGCAGTTCTTC TRBJ2-1 TRBV3-1 few -
CASSQAGLGYEQYF TGCGCCAGCAGCCAAGCGGGACTAGGGTACGAGCAGTACTTC TRBJ2-7 TRBV4-3 many TRBD2
CASSQDIALNTEAFF TGCGCCAGCAGCCAAGATATCGCGTTGAACACTGAAGCTTTCTTT TRBJ1-1 TRBV4-1 many -
CASSPTASGSSYEQYF TGCGCCAGCAGCCCGACCGCTAGCGGGAGCTCCTACGAGCAGTACTTC TRBJ2-7 TRBV4-3 many TRBD2
CARWWFNQPQHF TGTGCCAGGTGGTGGTTCAATCAGCCCCAGCATTTT TRBJ1-5 TRBV2 many -
CASSYGAGESTDTQYF TGTGCCAGCAGTTACGGAGCGGGAGAGAGCACAGATACGCAGTATTTT TRBJ2-3 TRBV6-2/TRBV6-3 many TRBD2
CASSLEGASAWPTDTQYF TGCGCCAGCAGCTTGGAAGGGGCTAGCGCCTGGCCCACAGATACGCAGTATTTT TRBJ2-3 TRBV5-1 many -
CSASSGYGYTF TGCAGTGCTAGTTCAGGCTATGGCTACACCTTC TRBJ1-2 TRBV20-1 many -
CSASDTWASATDTQYF TGCAGTGCTAGTGACACGTGGGCTAGCGCCACAGATACGCAGTATTTT TRBJ2-3 TRBV20-1 many -
CASSFYPASTDTQYF TGCGCCAGCAGCTTTTATCCGGCGAGCACAGATACGCAGTATTTT TRBJ2-3 TRBV5-1 many -
CASSLASYEQFF TGTGCCAGCAGCTTAGCTTCCTATGAGCAGTTCTTC TRBJ2-1 TRBV7-9 many -
CASSPTGALYEQHF TGTGCCAGCAGTCCTACCGGGGCACTCTACGAGCAGCACTTC TRBJ2-7 TRBV27 - -
CASTRRQASSGNTIYF TGTGCCAGCACTCGGCGCCAGGCGAGCTCTGGAAACACCATATATTTT TRBJ1-3 TRBV2 few -
CASSLEGPLYEQYF TGTGCCAGCAGCTTAGAGGGCCCCCTCTACGAGCAGTACTTC TRBJ2-7 TRBV7-3 many -
CASSHVTGIAEAFF TGTGCCAGCAGCCATGTTACAGGGATCGCTGAAGCTTTCTTT TRBJ1-1 TRBV3-1 few -
CSARDVTSGSSYNEQFF TGCAGTGCTAGAGATGTGACTAGCGGGAGCTCCTACAATGAGCAGTTCTTC TRBJ2-1 TRBV20-1 few TRBD2
CASSQDPRDSLSITDTQYF TGCGCCAGCAGCCAAGACCCCCGGGACAGCCTTTCGATCACAGATACGCAGTATTTT TRBJ2-3 TRBV4-3 many TRBD1
CASSLKTGTPEKLFF TGTGCCAGCAGTTTAAAGACAGGGACCCCTGAAAAACTGTTTTTT TRBJ1-4 TRBV27 - TRBD1
CASRVTGNSNQPQHF TGTGCCAGTAGAGTGACAGGGAATAGCAATCAGCCCCAGCATTTT TRBJ1-5 TRBV19 few TRBD1
CASSYAEGSYEQYF TGTGCCAGCAGCTACGCGGAGGGGTCCTACGAGCAGTACTTC TRBJ2-7 TRBV7-2 many -
CASSISNRGRATEAFF TGTGCCAGTAGTATTTCAAACAGGGGGAGGGCCACTGAAGCTTTCTTT TRBJ1-1 TRBV19 - TRBD1
CASSATGTGVNEQYF TGTGCCAGCAGCGCCACCGGGACAGGGGTCAACGAGCAGTACTTC TRBJ2-7 TRBV7-9 few TRBD1
CASSLNRLAEGAGLLNEQFF TGTGCCAGCAGCTTAAATCGACTAGCGGAGGGGGCAGGGTTATTAAATGAGCAGTTCTTC TRBJ2-1 TRBV7-3 few TRBD2
CASSGEGGGNQPQHF TGTGCCAGCAGCGGGGAGGGTGGCGGCAATCAGCCCCAGCATTTT TRBJ1-5 TRBV7-9 many -
CASSFSTSSGNTIYF TGTGCCAGCAGCTTCAGTACGTCCTCTGGAAACACCATATATTTT TRBJ1-3 TRBV7-2 many -
CASSWRAWDEQYF TGTGCCAGCAGTTGGAGGGCCTGGGACGAGCAGTACTTC TRBJ2-7 TRBV6-6 few -
CASGSWLAIQADTQYF TGTGCCAGCGGATCTTGGCTAGCGATACAGGCAGATACGCAGTATTTT TRBJ2-3 TRBV6-2/TRBV6-3 many -
CASQDSSSYNEQFF TGTGCCAGTCAGGACTCAAGCTCCTACAATGAGCAGTTCTTC TRBJ2-1 TRBV2 few -
CASSQDITFGQPQHF TGCGCCAGCAGCCAAGATATCACTTTTGGTCAGCCCCAGCATTTT TRBJ1-5 TRBV4-3 many -
CASSPDGSGHYEQYF TGTGCCAGCAGCCCGGACGGATCGGGACACTACGAGCAGTACTTC TRBJ2-7 TRBV5-4 many -
CASSLHGNEQFF TGTGCCAGCAGCCTCCATGGCAATGAGCAGTTCTTC TRBJ2-1 TRBV28 few -
CASSYSNLHEQYF TGTGCCAGCAGTTACTCGAATCTGCACGAGCAGTACTTC TRBJ2-7 TRBV6-2/TRBV6-3 few -